This T cell receptor (beta chain) came from a study of T cells in tuberculosis. Overall study context: PBMC were archived before or within 7 days of starting treatment.

Time point of the sample: new active TB diagnosis, blood taken before or within 7 days of starting treatment. Profiled with immunoSEQ multiplex PCR; TCRdb holds only in-frame clones, not every one. The sample carries some 49,000 clones, roughly 95% recorded once. The CDR3 spans 11 residues. CDR1 GTSNPN and CDR2 SVGIG come from the germline V gene (reference sequence). V dropped 0 bases and J dropped 8 bases, with 7 bases sitting between them. Regarding the study as a whole: The TCR-beta difference was not significant; alpha differences partly reflected length.

In its sample, this clone was seen once. Its antigen is not identified. The chain joins TRBV30 to TRBJ1-1, with no clear D. The sequence derives from an adult with tuberculosis. The sequences come from PBMCs, collected at tuberculosis diagnosis. The CDR3 bases are TGTGCCTGGAGTGTACTGAGAGAAGCTTTCTTT. This sequence encodes CAWSVLREAFF.